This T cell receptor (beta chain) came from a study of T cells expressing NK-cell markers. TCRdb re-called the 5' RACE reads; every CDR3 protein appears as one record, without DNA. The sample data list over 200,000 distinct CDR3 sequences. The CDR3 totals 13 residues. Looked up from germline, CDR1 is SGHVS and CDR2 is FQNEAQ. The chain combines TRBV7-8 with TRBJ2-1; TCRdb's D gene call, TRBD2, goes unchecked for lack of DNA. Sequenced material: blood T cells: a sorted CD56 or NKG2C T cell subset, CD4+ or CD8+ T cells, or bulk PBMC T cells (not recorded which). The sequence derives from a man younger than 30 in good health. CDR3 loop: CASSLGLLDEQFF.